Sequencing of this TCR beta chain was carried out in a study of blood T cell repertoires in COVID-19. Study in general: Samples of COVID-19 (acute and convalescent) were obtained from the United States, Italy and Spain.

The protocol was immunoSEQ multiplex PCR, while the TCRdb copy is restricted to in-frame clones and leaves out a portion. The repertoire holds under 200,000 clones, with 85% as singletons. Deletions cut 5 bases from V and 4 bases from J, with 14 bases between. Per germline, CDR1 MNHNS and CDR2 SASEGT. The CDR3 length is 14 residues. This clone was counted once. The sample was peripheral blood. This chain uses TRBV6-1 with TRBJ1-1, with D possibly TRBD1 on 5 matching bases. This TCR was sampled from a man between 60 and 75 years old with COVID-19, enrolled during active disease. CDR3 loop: CASSPYAGSTEAFF. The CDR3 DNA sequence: TGTGCCAGCAGTCCTTACGCAGGGTCCACTGAAGCTTTCTTT.